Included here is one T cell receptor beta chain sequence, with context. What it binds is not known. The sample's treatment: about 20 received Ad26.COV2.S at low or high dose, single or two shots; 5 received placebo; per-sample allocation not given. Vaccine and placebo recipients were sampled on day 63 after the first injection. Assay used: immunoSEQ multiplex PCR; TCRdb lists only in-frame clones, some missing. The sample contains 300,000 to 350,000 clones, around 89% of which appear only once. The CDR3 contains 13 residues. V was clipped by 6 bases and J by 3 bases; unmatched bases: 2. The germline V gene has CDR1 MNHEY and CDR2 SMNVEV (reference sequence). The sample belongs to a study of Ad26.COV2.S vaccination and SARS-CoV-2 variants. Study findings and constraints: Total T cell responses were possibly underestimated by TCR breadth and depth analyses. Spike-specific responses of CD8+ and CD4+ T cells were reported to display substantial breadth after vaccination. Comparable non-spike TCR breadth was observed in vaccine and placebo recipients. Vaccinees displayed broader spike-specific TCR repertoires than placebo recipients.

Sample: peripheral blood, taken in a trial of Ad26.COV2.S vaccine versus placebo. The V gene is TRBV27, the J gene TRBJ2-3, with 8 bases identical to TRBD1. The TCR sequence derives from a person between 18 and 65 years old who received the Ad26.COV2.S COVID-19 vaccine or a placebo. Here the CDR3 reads CASRRTGTDTQYF. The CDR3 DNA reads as TGTGCCAGCAGAAGGACAGGGACAGATACGCAGTATTTT.